This entry features one TCR beta chain sequence. Antigen: not known. The sample is drawn from a study of PD-1 blockade in classical Hodgkin lymphoma. Study background: Patients had nivolumab dosed at 3 mg/kg, delivered intravenously every 2 weeks.

General study findings and limits: Newly diagnosed patients were said to have less baseline TCR diversity than healthy donors did. Complete responders showed a baseline diversity that resembled the diversity of newly diagnosed patients.

Germline V gene lookup returns CDR1 LNHDA and CDR2 SQIVND (reference sequence). V was clipped by 8 bases and J by 4 bases; unmatched bases: 1. This CDR3 region has 13 residues. TCRdb's table, derived via immunoSEQ multiplex PCR, lists solely in-frame clones and lacks some. The sample shows around 58,000 clones, roughly nine tenths of them seen only once. In every patient, relapse followed autologous stem cell transplantation, while exposure to brentuximab vedotin differed. The source is a human donor with classical Hodgkin lymphoma. The chain is built from TRBV19 and TRBJ2-7, with 14 bases aligning to TRBD2. Sequencing was performed on peripheral blood mononuclear cells (PBMCs), taken at baseline. CDR3 nucleotides: TGTGCCAGTCGGACTAGCGGGGGGTACGAGCAGTACTTC. Amino acids: CASRTSGGYEQYF.